This T cell receptor beta chain was found in a study of T cell responses to AZD1222 COVID-19 vaccine. Broader study findings: Reports indicate that nearly half of spike-specific TCRs are directed at unmutated variant regions. It was only five to seven AZD1222 recipients who were seropositive at baseline. Spike was spanned by vaccine-associated CD4 TCRs, which were dominant at 160-218 and 743-854.

With regard to this clone: Its cognate antigen is unknown.

The V and J ends lost 5 bases and 4 bases, in that order; junction bases with no gene match: 14. Germline CDR1 is SEHNR and CDR2 is FQNEAQ (reference sequence). The CDR3 has 18 residues. The repertoire was sequenced with immunoSEQ multiplex PCR; TCRdb's copy has only in-frame clones and lacks some. The sample shows 75,000 to 85,000 clones, about 90% of them seen only once. This specimen consisted of peripheral blood, obtained 28 days after the second AZD1222 dose. This clonotype originated in an adult who received the AZD1222 COVID-19 vaccine. The V and J genes are TRBV7-9 and TRBJ2-2, with 9 bases lining up with TRBD2. DNA for the CDR3: TGTGCCAGCAGCCCAACAAAAAGCGGGGGGTTGACCACCGGGGAGCTGTTTTTT. Its translation: CASSPTKSGGLTTGELFF.